A selection of T cell receptor beta chains follows, all from one sample in a study of identical twins. A single record per CDR3 protein comes from TCRdb applying MiXCR to the 5' RACE reads. The table lists roughly 200,000 distinct CDR3 sequences, around 6.9% of them singletons. The same sample was also studied in work on yellow fever vaccine responses in identical twins.

The sequenced material came from memory (CD45RO+) T cells sorted from blood. The receptors shown here come from a woman aged 18-29 years in good health. CDR3s include the opening cysteine and the closing phenylalanine or tryptophan. A D gene is named only where the DNA matches it firmly. Size tells how often a clone was seen (once, few, many) or the class of an expanded clone, and some rows leave it out.

clone_size d_call j_call v_call cdr3_nt cdr3_aa
many TRBD1 TRBJ2-2 TRBV15 TGTGCCACCAGCGAAGGGACAGACACCGGGGAGCTGTTTTTT CATSEGTDTGELFF
few NA TRBJ2-3 TRBV10-3 TGTGCCATCAGTGATGACCCCGGGTCGCAGTATTTT CAISDDPGSQYF
many NA TRBJ2-1 TRBV5-1 TGCGCCAGCAGCCTCCAGCCGCATGAGCAGTTCTTC CASSLQPHEQFF
NA NA TRBJ2-5 TRBV6-1 TGTGCCAGCAGTGAAGCCCTAGTCCGGGAGACCCAGTACTTC CASSEALVRETQYF
many NA TRBJ1-5 TRBV18 TGTGCCAGCTCACCACAATGGGGTGACGGTCAGCCCCAGCATTTT CASSPQWGDGQPQHF
few NA TRBJ2-3 TRBV9 TGTGCCAGCAGCGTAGGAGCAGATACGCAGTATTTT CASSVGADTQYF
few NA TRBJ2-1 TRBV7-9 TGTGCCAGCAGCTTAAAGGAATGGGGGAATGAGCAGTTCTTC CASSLKEWGNEQFF
few NA TRBJ2-6 TRBV3-1 TGTGCCAGCAGCCAAGATCTGCTCCCCTCTGGGGCCAACGTCCTGACTTTC CASSQDLLPSGANVLTF
many NA TRBJ1-5 TRBV7-8 TGTGCCAGCAGCTCCGGACATAGCAATCAGCCCCAGCATTTT CASSSGHSNQPQHF
many TRBD2 TRBJ2-1 TRBV12-3/TRBV12-4 TGTGCCAGCAGTTTAGCGGTACGGGAGGCACTCTACAATGAGCAGTTCTTC CASSLAVREALYNEQFF
NA NA TRBJ1-4 TRBV3-1 TGTGCCAGCAGCCAAGGTGGGATATATGAAAAACTGTTTTTT CASSQGGIYEKLFF
many TRBD2 TRBJ2-3 TRBV6-4 TGTGCCAGCAGTAAGACTAGCGGGGACTCAGATACGCAGTATTTT CASSKTSGDSDTQYF
medium-sized TRBD1 TRBJ1-1 TRBV7-9 TGTGCCAGCAGCGCCTTACAGGGGACGACTGAAGCTTTCTTT CASSALQGTTEAFF
NA TRBD2 TRBJ2-3 TRBV14 TGTGCCAGCAGCCAAATTGTCGGCGGGGGATTAGCCCGCACAGATACGCAGTATTTT CASSQIVGGGLARTDTQYF
few TRBD2 TRBJ2-1 TRBV5-1 TGCGCCAGCAGCTTTAAACTAGCGGGGGGGCCGGGGAATGAGCAGTTCTTC CASSFKLAGGPGNEQFF
NA TRBD2 TRBJ2-7 TRBV20-1 TGCAGTGCTAGTCTAGTAGCGGGGGGAAGAGAGCAGTACTTC CSASLVAGGREQYF
NA NA TRBJ2-2 TRBV7-9 TGTGCCAGCAGCCCCTTTGTCCAGTCCGACACCGGGGAGCTGTTTTTT CASSPFVQSDTGELFF
NA TRBD1 TRBJ1-3 TRBV9 TGTGCCAGCACAGGACAGGTCTCTGGAAACACCATATATTTT CASTGQVSGNTIYF
many NA TRBJ2-1 TRBV6-2/TRBV6-3 TGTGCCAGCAGGGAGACTAATGAGCAGTTCTTC CASRETNEQFF
many TRBD1 TRBJ2-3 TRBV24-1 TGTGCCACCAGTCCTCGCAGGGGGCCAGCAGATACGCAGTATTTT CATSPRRGPADTQYF
few TRBD1 TRBJ2-7 TRBV28 TGTGCCAGCAGCTCACGCGGACAGGGACGCGAGCAGTACTTC CASSSRGQGREQYF
NA NA TRBJ1-1 TRBV6-6 TGTGCCAGCAGCACACAGGTGAACACTGAAGCTTTCTTT CASSTQVNTEAFF
few TRBD2 TRBJ2-5 TRBV15 TGTGCCACCAGCAGAGCAGGAGCGGGGGGGGGTCAAGAGACCCAGTACTTC CATSRAGAGGGQETQYF
many NA TRBJ2-2 TRBV11-3 TGTGCCAGCAGCTTGCACACCGGGGAGCTGTTTTTT CASSLHTGELFF
many NA TRBJ2-2 TRBV20-1 TGCAGTGCCCCTGACCCGAACACCGGGGAGCTGTTTTTT CSAPDPNTGELFF
many NA TRBJ2-1 TRBV27 TGTGCCAGCAGTAGCCCCCGGGACAACCACAATGAGCAGTTCTTC CASSSPRDNHNEQFF
NA NA TRBJ1-4 TRBV29-1 TGCAGCGTTGAACTTAATGAAAAACTGTTTTTT CSVELNEKLFF
NA NA TRBJ2-1 TRBV2 TGTGCCAGCAGTGAGCGGTGGGCGGCAAGGCAGTTCTTC CASSERWAARQFF
few NA TRBJ2-7 TRBV20-1 TGCAGTGCCGAGACCCCGACCTACGAGCAGTACTTC CSAETPTYEQYF
NA TRBD2 TRBJ2-1 TRBV7-9 TGTGCCAGCAGCTTCGTGGGACTAGGAGACAATGAGCAGTTCTTC CASSFVGLGDNEQFF
many NA TRBJ2-2 TRBV6-5 TGTGCCAGCGGCGGAAACACCGGGGAGCTGTTTTTT CASGGNTGELFF
few TRBD1 TRBJ2-2 TRBV5-1 TGCGCCACCGTTGGAGGGACAGGGGGCAACGGGGAGCTGTTTTTT CATVGGTGGNGELFF
many NA TRBJ1-3 TRBV4-2 TGTGCCAGCAGCCAAGTCGCCCGGCTTGGAAACACCATATATTTT CASSQVARLGNTIYF
many TRBD2 TRBJ2-7 TRBV5-1 TGCGCCAGCAGCTGGACTAGCGGGGCAAGCTCCTACGAGCAGTACTTC CASSWTSGASSYEQYF
many TRBD2 TRBJ2-7 TRBV7-2 TGTGCCAGCAGCTTAGCGGTAGCGGGGGTCCCCTACGAGCAGTACTTC CASSLAVAGVPYEQYF
many NA TRBJ1-1 TRBV18 TGTGCCAGCTCACGCTCCGGCTTGGACATCATTGAAGCTTTCTTT CASSRSGLDIIEAFF
many NA TRBJ2-2 TRBV7-3 TGTGCCAGCAGCTTTTTTTCGGAGGGTGGGAACACCGGGGAGCTGTTTTTT CASSFFSEGGNTGELFF
NA NA TRBJ1-1 TRBV20-1 TGCAGTGCTTTACAGGGCCGATACACTGAAGCTTTCTTT CSALQGRYTEAFF
many NA TRBJ2-7 TRBV5-1 TGCGCCAGCAGCTTGGAGGTCAGGCTTTACGAGCAGTACTTC CASSLEVRLYEQYF
few NA TRBJ1-2 TRBV5-6 TGTGCCAGCAGCCTGCCCGGGACGGGATATGGCTACACCTTC CASSLPGTGYGYTF
many NA TRBJ1-6 TRBV12-3/TRBV12-4 TGTGCCAGCAGCCCTCAGGGAGCCGATAATTCACCCCTCCACTTT CASSPQGADNSPLHF
few TRBD2 TRBJ2-5 TRBV7-2 TGTGCCAGCGGACTAGCGGGGGGGCCTCAAGAGACCCAGTACTTC CASGLAGGPQETQYF
NA NA TRBJ1-5 TRBV21-1 TGTGCCAGCAGCCTACCGGACGAACCACCAGAGCCCCAGCATTTT CASSLPDEPPEPQHF
few NA TRBJ1-6 TRBV28 TGTGCCACCTCCAAACTCAGGCCGGAAAATTCACCCCTCCACTTT CATSKLRPENSPLHF